Reported below is one T cell receptor (beta chain). Its specificity is not known. The data were obtained in a study of regulatory T cells in long-lasting Graves disease. The V gene's germline CDR1 is SGHAT and CDR2 FQNNGV. The CDR3 covers 15 residues. Trimming stripped 4 bases from V and 7 bases from J, with 16 bases between. Arm-PCR with iRepertoire HTBI primers amplified the CDR3 regions for these TCR beta libraries. From the multiplex PCR reads, TCRdb called clonotypes with MiXCR, one entry per CDR3 protein. The profile covers 400,000 to 500,000 distinct CDR3 sequences, with 22% appearing a single time and around 13% taken by the ten largest. Notes on the study in general: TCR diversity was lower in persistent Graves' patients than in newly diagnosed ones. Clonotypes that were public and shared totalled about 2,500 in persistent patients versus 900 to 1,000 in new patients.

Time point defined: persistent/refractory GD, antithyroid drugs over 5 years with positive TRAb. From PBMCs, RNA was extracted and then used to make the TCR library. The sample consisted of peripheral blood mononuclear cells (PBMCs), taken when the disease was refractory, from a patient treated with antithyroid drugs. The gene calls are TRBV11-2 and TRBJ2-2, with D maybe TRBD2 (7 bases). The sequence came from a female donor with Graves disease. CDR3 nucleotides: TGTGCCAGCAGCTGGGGGGGGCCGGGAGACGGGGAGCTGTTTTTT. This gives the protein CASSWGGPGDGELFF.